The 17 T cell receptor beta chains reported below all come from one sample, sequenced in a study of cytomegalovirus exposure and HLA in healthy donors. Clones were read by immunoSEQ multiplex PCR, and TCRdb kept only the in-frame ones, dropping some. The sample lists 250,000 to 400,000 clones, roughly 87% occurring once. The sequencing input was PBMCs. All receptors derive from a woman in her 30s in good health and CMV-seropositive.

The chain combines TRBV27 with TRBJ2-2, with D perhaps matching TRBD2 (5 bases). The CDR3 extends over 13 amino acids. V lost 5 bases and J lost 6, with 10 bases in between. The V gene's germline CDR1 is MNHEY and CDR2 SMNVEV (reference sequence). CDR3 in DNA: TGTGCCAGCAGTGTGGGTAGCGCCGGGGAGCTGTTTTTT. Its protein product is CASSVGSAGELFF.

This chain joins TRBV5-1 and TRBJ2-6; D is perhaps TRBD1 (5 bases). Trimming left V 4 bases short and J 0 bases short, with 8 bases between. Germline V gene data show CDR1 as SGHRS and CDR2 as YFSETQ. The CDR3 runs 15 residues. For the CDR3, the DNA is TGCGCCAGCAGCACCAGGGTCTCTGGGGCCAACGTCCTGACTTTC. Protein: CASSTRVSGANVLTF.

The J gene is TRBJ2-7, the V gene TRBV30; the D gene is possibly TRBD2 (6 bases). The V end was cut by 1 base, the J end by 2 bases, with 12 bases between. CDR3 length equals 14 residues. Per the germline V gene, CDR1 is GTSNPN and CDR2 is SVGIG (reference sequence). The CDR3 region is CAWSDGTYPYEQYF. The CDR3 coding sequence is TGTGCCTGGAGTGACGGGACTTACCCCTACGAGCAGTACTTC.

The chain has TRBV11-3 and TRBJ2-7; 7 bases match TRBD1. The CDR3 length is 15 residues. Per the germline V gene, CDR1 is SGHNT and CDR2 is YENEEA. The trim removed 4 bases at V and 0 bases at J, leaving 6 bases unmatched. This CDR3 reads CASSSGGSGSYEQYF. CDR3 nucleotides: TGTGCCAGCAGCTCAGGGGGTTCCGGCTCCTACGAGCAGTACTTC.

The V call is TRBV7-6, the J call TRBJ1-1; D is undetermined. Looked up from germline, CDR1 is SGHVS and CDR2 is FNYEAQ. This CDR3 has 16 amino acids. V gave up 1 base and J gave up 0 bases, with 12 bases separating them. Here the CDR3 DNA reads TGTGCCAGCAGCTTAGGTAGAGGAACCATGAACACTGAAGCTTTCTTT. It codes for CASSLGRGTMNTEAFF.

This chain uses TRBV7-2 with TRBJ2-5; the D gene could be TRBD1 or TRBD2 (5 bases each). The CDR3 extends over 14 amino acids. Germline CDR1 is SGHTA and CDR2 is FQGNSA. With 2 bases removed from V and 1 base from J, the gap between germline ends came to 8 bases. The CDR3 DNA sequence: TGTGCCAGCAGCTTATTCGGGACCCAAGAGACCCAGTACTTC. Protein sequence: CASSLFGTQETQYF.

This clone occurred once. The chain recombines TRBV14 with TRBJ2-2; 7 bases are a match to TRBD1. Trimming cost V 1 base and J 4 bases; bases outside gene matches: 6. Germline lookup yields CDR1 SGHDN and CDR2 FVKESK. CDR3 length: 16 residues. CDR3 bases: TGTGCCAGCAGCCAAGTTAGGGGGCTGGGCACCGGGGAGCTGTTTTTT. This translates into CASSQVRGLGTGELFF.

The CDR3 spells CASSVATAGYTF. CDR3 coding DNA: TGTGCCAGCAGCGTAGCCACAGCTGGCTACACCTTC. The genes are TRBV9 and TRBJ1-2; D call uncertain. The CDR3 extends over 12 amino acids. Germline-derived CDR1 and CDR2 are SGDLS and YYNGEE. V was cut by 0 bases and J by 7 bases, with 7 bases left in between.

This clone was observed once. The V call is TRBV7-6, the J call TRBJ1-1; D not certain. Germline assignment: CDR1 SGHVS and CDR2 FNYEAQ. V dropped 5 bases and J dropped 7 bases, with 14 bases sitting between them. The CDR3 sequence is 13 residues long. The CDR3, as DNA: TGTGCCAGCAGCCTTACTAGGGTCAGTGAAGCTTTCTTT. As protein: CASSLTRVSEAFF.

The chain joins TRBV7-8 to TRBJ1-3; D call uncertain. Trimming stripped 6 bases from V and 0 bases from J, with 6 bases between. The CDR3 extends over 13 amino acids. Germline-derived CDR1 and CDR2 are SGHVS and FQNEAQ. In nucleotides, the CDR3 is TGTGCCAGCAGTCAAAGCTCTGGAAACACCATATATTTT. Translated, it gives CASSQSSGNTIYF.

This clone showed up just once. This sequence joins TRBV5-6 and TRBJ2-7, with a possible D match to TRBD2 (5 bases). V gave up 5 bases and J gave up 6 bases, with 15 bases separating them. Germline CDR1 and CDR2: SGHDT and YYEEEE. The CDR3 loop spans 13 amino acids. As DNA, the CDR3 is TGTGCCAGCAGTAGGACTCATGATTCCGAGCAGTACTTC. This gives the protein CASSRTHDSEQYF.

The chain recombines TRBV6-5 with TRBJ2-7; 7 bases are a match to TRBD2. There are 16 residues in the CDR3. Germline trimming cut 0 bases from V and 2 bases from J; bases unmatched to any gene: 7. Per the germline V gene, CDR1 is MNHEY and CDR2 is SVGAGI. CDR3 region: CASSYSLGGGTYEQYF. The CDR3 DNA is TGTGCCAGCAGTTACTCTTTAGGCGGGGGAACCTACGAGCAGTACTTC.

V and J are TRBV7-7 and TRBJ1-4; 12 nucleotides line up with TRBD1. The CDR3 runs 15 residues. Per germline, CDR1 SSHAT and CDR2 FNYEAQ (reference sequence). V shed 6 bases, J shed 8 bases, and the junction held 7 bases outside the gene matches. CDR3 sequence (DNA): TGTGCCAGCAGACAAGGGACAGGGGGCCAGGAAAAACTGTTTTTT. This gives the protein CASRQGTGGQEKLFF.

V is TRBV28 and J is TRBJ2-7, with D possibly being TRBD2 (6 bases). The CDR3 is made up of 15 amino acids. CDR1 and CDR2 from the germline V gene are MDHEN and SYDVKM. V lost 7 bases and J lost 2, with 18 bases in between. The CDR3 nucleotides are TGTGCCAGCATTATTGGTGGTAGCGGTACCTACGAGCAGTACTTC. It is translated as CASIIGGSGTYEQYF.

The chain recombines TRBV6-1 with TRBJ2-3, with TRBD2 identical over 7 bases. V was clipped by 0 bases and J by 6 bases; unmatched bases: 9. In germline, CDR1 is MNHNS, CDR2 SASEGT. The CDR3 extends over 16 amino acids. CDR3 nucleotides: TGTGCCAGCAGTGAAGCCCTGGGGGGGTTTGCCGATACGCAGTATTTT. This translates into CASSEALGGFADTQYF.

The rearrangement joins TRBV27 to TRBJ2-7; tentative D call: TRBD2 (5 bases). Germline CDR1 reads MNHEY; CDR2 reads SMNVEV (reference sequence). The CDR3 runs to 15 residues. V dropped 1 base and J dropped 3 bases, with 13 bases sitting between them. The CDR3 region is CASSLFRGIDYEQYF. CDR3 sequence (DNA): TGTGCCAGCAGTTTATTTAGAGGGATCGACTACGAGCAGTACTTC.

This clone occurred once. The chain uses TRBV7-9 and TRBJ2-1, with D unclear. V lost 1 base and J 4 bases, leaving 14 bases between the germline ends. This CDR3 region has 16 residues. Germline V gene sequence: CDR1 SEHNR, CDR2 FQNEAQ (reference sequence). Here the CDR3 reads CASSLETFGQYNEQFF. The CDR3 DNA reads TGTGCCAGCAGCTTAGAAACTTTTGGGCAGTACAATGAGCAGTTCTTC.